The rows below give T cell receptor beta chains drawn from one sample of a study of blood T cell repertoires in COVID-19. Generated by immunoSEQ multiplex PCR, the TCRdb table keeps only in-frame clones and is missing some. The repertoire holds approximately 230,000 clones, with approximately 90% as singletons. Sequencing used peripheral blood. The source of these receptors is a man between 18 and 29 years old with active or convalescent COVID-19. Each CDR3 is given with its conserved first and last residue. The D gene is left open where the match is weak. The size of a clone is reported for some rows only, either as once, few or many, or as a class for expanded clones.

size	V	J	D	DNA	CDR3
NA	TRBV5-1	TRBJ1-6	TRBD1	TGCGCCAGCAGCTTGGCCGGGACAGGGAATTCACCCCTCCACTTT	CASSLAGTGNSPLHF
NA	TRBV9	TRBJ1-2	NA	TGTGCCAGCAGCGTAGGCGGGGGGAAGGGCTATGGCTACACCTTC	CASSVGGGKGYGYTF
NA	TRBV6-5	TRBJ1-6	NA	TGTGCCAGCAGTTCAGGGCAGGGCTCCTATAATTCACCCCTCCACTTT	CASSSGQGSYNSPLHF
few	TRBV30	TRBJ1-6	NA	TGTGCCTGGAGTGTGTTCAGGGTGGGTAATTCACCCCTCCACTTT	CAWSVFRVGNSPLHF
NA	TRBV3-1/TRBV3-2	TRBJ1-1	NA	TGTGCCAGCAGCTCCTCTCCGGGGGTGAACACTGAAGCTTTCTTT	CASSSSPGVNTEAFF
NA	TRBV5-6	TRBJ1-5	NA	TGTGCCAGCAGCTTGGCTAGACCAGGGAATCAGCCCCAGCATTTT	CASSLARPGNQPQHF
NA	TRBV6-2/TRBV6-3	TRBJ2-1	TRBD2	TGTGCCAGCAGCCGACGGGCTAGCGGGGATTACAATGAGCAGTTCTTC	CASSRRASGDYNEQFF
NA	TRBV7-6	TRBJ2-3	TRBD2	TGTGCCAGCAGCTTAAGACTAGCGGGGACTAGCACAGATACGCAGTATTTT	CASSLRLAGTSTDTQYF
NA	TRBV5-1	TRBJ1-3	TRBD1	TGCGCCAGCAGCTTGGGGGACAGGGTTGACTCTGGAAACACCATATATTTT	CASSLGDRVDSGNTIYF
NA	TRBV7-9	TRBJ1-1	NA	TGTGCCAGCAGCTTCAGGGAAGGGAACACTGAAGCTTTCTTT	CASSFREGNTEAFF
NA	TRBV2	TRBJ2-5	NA	TGTGCCACACTGGGAGGGGGAGAGACCCAGTACTTC	CATLGGGETQYF
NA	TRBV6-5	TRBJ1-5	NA	TGTGCCAGCAGTTCCCAGGGTAAAAGCAATCAGCCCCAGCATTTT	CASSSQGKSNQPQHF
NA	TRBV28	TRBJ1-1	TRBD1	TGTGCCAGCAGGGGACCCACAGGGGGCTTGGCTGAAGCTTTCTTT	CASRGPTGGLAEAFF
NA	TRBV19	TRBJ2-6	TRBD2	TGTGCTACGTCGGGGACTAGTTCTGGGGCCAACGTCCTGACTTTC	CATSGTSSGANVLTF
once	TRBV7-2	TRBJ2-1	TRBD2	TGTGCCAGCAGCACCCGACTAGCGGGAGGCCGTGAGCAGTTCTTC	CASSTRLAGGREQFF
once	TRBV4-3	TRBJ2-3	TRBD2	TGCGCCAGCAGCCGTCGACTAGCGGGGGCCTCGGTGGACACGCAGTATTTT	CASSRRLAGASVDTQYF
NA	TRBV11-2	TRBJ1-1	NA	TGTGCCAGCAGCTTAGGTCACGGGGGCACTGAAGCTTTCTTT	CASSLGHGGTEAFF
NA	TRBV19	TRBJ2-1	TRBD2	TGTGCCAGTAGTATGACTCCTAGCGGGAGCACCAATGAGCAGTTCTTC	CASSMTPSGSTNEQFF
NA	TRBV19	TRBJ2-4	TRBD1	TGTGCCAGTAGTGTAGACCTGGGACAGGGGGTTCTTGACATTCAGTACTTC	CASSVDLGQGVLDIQYF
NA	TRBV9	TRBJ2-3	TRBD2	TGTGCCAGCAGCGTAGCTAGCGGGAGGGCGATCGGCACAGATACGCAGTATTTT	CASSVASGRAIGTDTQYF
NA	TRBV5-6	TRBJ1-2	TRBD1	TGTGCCAGCAGCAAGACAGGGACTGATGGCTACACCTTC	CASSKTGTDGYTF
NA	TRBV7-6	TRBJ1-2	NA	TGTGCCAGCAGCTTAGTGCAGGGACTAAATAACTATGGCTACACCTTC	CASSLVQGLNNYGYTF
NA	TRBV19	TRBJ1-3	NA	TGTGCCAGTAGTGCCAACACTGGAAACACCATATATTTT	CASSANTGNTIYF
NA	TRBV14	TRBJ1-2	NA	TGTGCCAGCAGCCAAGATCTGGCATCGAGGGGCTACACCTTC	CASSQDLASRGYTF
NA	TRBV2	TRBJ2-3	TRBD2	TGTGCCAGCAGGGGGACTAGCGGGAGCTCGAACACAGATACGCAGTATTTT	CASRGTSGSSNTDTQYF
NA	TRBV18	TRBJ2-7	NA	TGTGCCAGCTCACCGGAAGGGGCGCGCGAGCAGTACTTC	CASSPEGAREQYF
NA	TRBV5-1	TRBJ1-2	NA	TGCGCCAGCAGCTCGACTCCGGACAGCCGCTATGGCTACACCTTC	CASSSTPDSRYGYTF
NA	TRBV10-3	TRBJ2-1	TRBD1	TGTGCCATCAGTGAGTCGAGGCAGGGGGCCAATGAGCAGTTCTTC	CAISESRQGANEQFF
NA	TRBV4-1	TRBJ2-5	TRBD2	TGCGCCAGCAGCCAAGATTATGGGACTAGTTTAATGGTGCGGGAGACCCAGTACTTC	CASSQDYGTSLMVRETQYF
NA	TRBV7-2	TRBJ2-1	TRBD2	TGTGCCAGCAGCCCGTACGGGACTAGCGGGCGGAACAATGAGCAGTTCTTC	CASSPYGTSGRNNEQFF
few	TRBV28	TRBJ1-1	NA	TGTGCCAGCAGTTCACAGGTGACTGAAGCTTTCTTT	CASSSQVTEAFF
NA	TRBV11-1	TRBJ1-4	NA	TGTGCCAGCAGCGTAAGACAGGCTGCAACTAATGAAAAACTGTTTTTT	CASSVRQAATNEKLFF
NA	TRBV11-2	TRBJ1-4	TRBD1	TGTGCCAGCAGCTCCCCCCGGGACAGGGTTGAAAAACTGTTTTTT	CASSSPRDRVEKLFF
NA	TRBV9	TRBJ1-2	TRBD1	TGTGCCAGCAGCGTCGACAGGGGAGGTCGTGGCTACACCTTC	CASSVDRGGRGYTF
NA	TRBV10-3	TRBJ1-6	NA	TGTGCCATCAGTGGGACAGTGAATTCACCCCTCCACTTT	CAISGTVNSPLHF
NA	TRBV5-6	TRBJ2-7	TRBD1	TGTGCCAGCAGCACCCTCGGACAGGGGGAGGACGAGCAGTACTTC	CASSTLGQGEDEQYF
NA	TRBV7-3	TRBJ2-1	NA	TGTGCCAGCAGCCCCATGGAGCGGGTTACGGCGGGGGAGCAGTTCTTC	CASSPMERVTAGEQFF
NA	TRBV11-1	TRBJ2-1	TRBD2	TGTGCCAGCAGCTTACCCCGGACTAGGATGGATGAGCAGTTCTTC	CASSLPRTRMDEQFF
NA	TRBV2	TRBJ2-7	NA	TGTGCCAGCAGTGAAACGGCCCGGGGGGAGCAGTACTTC	CASSETARGEQYF
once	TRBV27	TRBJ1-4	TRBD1	TGTGCCAGCCAGCTCCGGGCCAGGGGGCAAGAAAAACTGTTTTTT	CASQLRARGQEKLFF
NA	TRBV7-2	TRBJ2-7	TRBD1	TGTGCCAGCAGCCCCGGGACAGGGATTTATGGCGAGCAGTACTTC	CASSPGTGIYGEQYF
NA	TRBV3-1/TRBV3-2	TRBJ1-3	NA	TGTGCCAGCAGCCAAGGTCGAGCGACTGGAAACACCATATATTTT	CASSQGRATGNTIYF
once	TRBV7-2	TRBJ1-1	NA	TGTGCCAGCAGCTTCAGGGGAGGGGCGGTTCAAGCTTTCTTT	CASSFRGGAVQAFF
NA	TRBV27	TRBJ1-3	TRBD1	TGTGCCAGCCGTGACAGGGCCCCTGGAAACACCATATATTTT	CASRDRAPGNTIYF
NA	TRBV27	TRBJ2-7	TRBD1	TGTGCCAGCAGTCTCAACAGGGGAGAGCAGTACTTC	CASSLNRGEQYF
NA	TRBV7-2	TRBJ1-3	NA	TGTGCCAGCAGCTTAGGCCCAGAATTCTTGGGAAACACCATATATTTT	CASSLGPEFLGNTIYF
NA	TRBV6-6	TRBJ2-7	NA	TGTGCCACCGTAGCCGCGACCTACGAGCAGTACTTC	CATVAATYEQYF
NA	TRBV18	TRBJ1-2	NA	TGTGCCAGCTCACCACCGGGCGACTATGGCTACACCTTC	CASSPPGDYGYTF
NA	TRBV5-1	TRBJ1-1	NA	TGCGCCAGCAGCTTTCGGAGGGGATCCTTGAACACTGAAGCTTTCTTT	CASSFRRGSLNTEAFF
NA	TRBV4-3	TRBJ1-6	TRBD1	TGCGCCAGCAGCCCCTCCTGGACAGGGGTTAATTCACCCCTCCACTTT	CASSPSWTGVNSPLHF